The rows below give T cell receptor beta chains drawn from one sample of a study of cytomegalovirus exposure and HLA in healthy donors. Using immunoSEQ multiplex PCR, the repertoire was profiled, and TCRdb retains in-frame clones only, with some absent. This sample has 150,000 or so clones; around 75% occur once, and the top ten carry 1.5% to 2%. Sequencing was done on a sample of PBMCs. The receptors derive from a woman younger than 30 in good health and CMV-seronegative. CDR3s include the opening cysteine and the closing phenylalanine or tryptophan. Some rows mark clone size as missing; the rest say once, few, many or name a class of expanded clone.

clone_size cdr3_length v_call cdr3_aa
. 14 TRBV6-5 CASSYAQGGYEQYF
. 15 TRBV7-2 CASSLNAVRNEKLFF
. 14 TRBV6-1 CASSGTGGGNTIYF
. 14 TRBV7-9 CASSYDRGGREQYF
. 13 TRBV25-1 CASSESGANGLTF
. 16 TRBV5-1 CASSLVAWTRTYEQYF
. 14 TRBV2 CASREKRGQGEAFF
. 16 TRBV7-9 CSSSLRDRAISYGYTF
. 16 TRBV19 CASNLETGRFTGELFF
few 16 TRBV7-8 CASKPKGQILTGELFF
few 13 TRBV6-5 CASSYGQGFDAFF
. 13 TRBV18 CASSATENTEAFF
. 15 TRBV6-4 CASSRDRGFNYGYTF
. 19 TRBV18 CASSPSLGESLPGANVLTF
few 16 TRBV4-3 CASSQVGEGVVNEQFF
. 16 TRBV6-5 CASSYSSYGDSYEQYF
. 14 TRBV6-5 CASSYNDRVETQYF
. 11 TRBV20-1 CSASILYEQYF
. 16 TRBV19 CASTPARTSMNTEAFF
. 15 TRBV28 CASSLNEPRGYEQYF
. 13 TRBV7-9 CASSQSQGATLHF
. 15 TRBV5-1 CASTISGGAAETQYF
. 17 TRBV5-1 CASSSSRAGGQQETQYF
few 15 TRBV6-1 CASSEQGTSTDTQYF
. 15 TRBV6-1 CASSEGDITNEKLFF
. 14 TRBV6-6 CASRIGLVTDTQYF
. 13 TRBV6-5 CASSKTIQETQYF
once 11 TRBV6-9 CASIWGQEAFF
. 14 TRBV6-4 CASRPQGNTGELFF
few 14 TRBV28 CASSSRGPNQPQHF
. 15 TRBV9 CASSVDPGANTEAFF
few 14 TRBV11-3 CASSLTQNTGELFF
. 12 TRBV6-1 CASRQANSPLHF
few 16 TRBV5-1 CASSGGGASGVYGYTF
few 12 TRBV7-6 CASSPNLAEQYF
. 12 TRBV6-1 CASEAAQGSYTF